One and the same sample provided the 26 T cell receptor beta chains below, sequenced in a study of cytomegalovirus exposure and HLA in healthy donors. Primers included in the PCR were 60 Vbeta and 13 Jbeta primers. Generated by immunoSEQ multiplex PCR, the TCRdb table keeps only in-frame clones and is missing some. Seen here are roughly 80,000 clones, 70% to 80% observed once, and the top ten hold roughly 3.5%. Sequencing was done on a sample of PBMCs. These receptors all stem from a man between 35 and 55 years old in good health and CMV-seronegative.

The chain is built from TRBV30 and TRBJ2-5; no definite D call. The J call may be incorrect, as the DNA end agrees better with TRBJ2-7. The CDR3 is 11 amino acids. The germline CDR1 and CDR2 sequences are GTSNPN and SVGIG (reference sequence). Here the CDR3 reads CAWSRSYEQYF. CDR3 coding DNA: TGTGCCTGGAGTAGGAGCTACGAGCAGTACTTC.

Here the CDR3 reads CASSVYGQGSTEAFF. The CDR3 nucleotides read TGTGCCAGCAGCGTATACGGACAGGGAAGCACTGAAGCTTTCTTT. This chain uses TRBV9 with TRBJ1-1; 8 nucleotides align to TRBD1. CDR1 and CDR2 (germline): SGDLS, YYNGEE. The CDR3 is 15 amino acids. V lost 1 base, J lost 4 bases, and 6 bases stayed unmatched.

This clone was counted between two and nine times. CDR3 sequence: CASSSIQGSDYEQYF. DNA for the CDR3: TGTGCCAGCAGTTCTATACAGGGATCAGACTACGAGCAGTACTTC. The rearrangement links TRBV6-6 to TRBJ2-7, with D perhaps TRBD1 (6 bases). Per germline, CDR1 MNHNY and CDR2 SVGAGI (reference sequence). Between the trimmed V and J ends, which lost 4 bases and 3 bases, there was a span of 16 bases. This CDR3 contains 15 residues.

The genes are TRBV6-1 and TRBJ1-1; maybe TRBD1 (5 bases). V was clipped by 7 bases and J by 8 bases, with 17 bases between them. Germline lookup yields CDR1 MNHNS and CDR2 SASEGT. This CDR3 spans 13 amino acids. The CDR3 DNA follows: TGTGCCAGCACGGGGGTCTGGGGTTCAGAAGCTTTCTTT. Translating it yields CASTGVWGSEAFF.

The V gene is TRBV19, the J gene TRBJ2-3; possible D gene TRBD2, 6 bases. CDR1 is LNHDA and CDR2 is SQIVND in the germline V gene (reference sequence). V dropped 6 bases and J dropped 1 base, with 11 bases sitting between them. The CDR3 length is 14 residues. The CDR3 bases are TGTGCCAGTAGCGGGGGTCAACGCACAGATACGCAGTATTTT. Translation gives CASSGGQRTDTQYF. Looking up the rest from reference TRBV19 and TRBJ2-3 gives the full variable domain: DGGITQSPKYLFRKEGQNVTLSCEQNLNHDAMYWYRQDPGQGLRLIYYSQIVNDFQKGDIAEGYSVSREKKESFPLTVTSAQKNPTAFYLCASSGGQRTDTQYFGPGTRLTVL.

This clone showed up just a few times. The V call is TRBV5-6, the J call TRBJ2-2; D gene uncertain. V was pared by 2 bases and J by 4 bases, with 9 bases between. CDR3 length equals 14 residues. Germline CDR1 SGHDT, CDR2 YYEEEE. CDR3 amino acids: CASSFRYPTGELFF. The CDR3 bases are TGTGCCAGCAGCTTTCGTTATCCCACCGGGGAGCTGTTTTTT.

The chain recombines TRBV5-1 with TRBJ2-7, with D possibly matching TRBD1 (7 bases). V was pared by 5 bases and J by 0 bases, with 15 bases between. The CDR3 runs to 15 residues. Germline values: CDR1 SGHRS, CDR2 YFSETQ. CDR3 residues: CASRAGQFNSYEQYF. CDR3 in DNA: TGCGCCAGCAGGGCGGGACAGTTCAACTCCTACGAGCAGTACTTC.

The chain is built from TRBV9 and TRBJ2-7; TRBD1 is a possible D gene (6 bases). This CDR3 comprises 16 residues. Looked up from germline, CDR1 is SGDLS and CDR2 is YYNGEE. V lost 0 bases, J lost 2 bases, and 15 bases lay in between. The CDR3 DNA reads as TGTGCCAGCAGCGTAGAGGTACAGGGCGCAACCTACGAGCAGTACTTC. Translation gives CASSVEVQGATYEQYF.

V usage is TRBV19 and J usage is TRBJ2-2, with TRBD1 as a possible D gene (7 bases). Germline assignment: CDR1 LNHDA and CDR2 SQIVND (reference sequence). The germline V and J ends were trimmed by 5 bases and 5 bases, with 15 bases remaining between them. This CDR3 contains 15 residues. CDR3 DNA: TGTGCCAGTAGTCAGGGGGGCCCGGGAACCGGGGAGCTGTTTTTT. This translates into CASSQGGPGTGELFF. Together with reference TRBV19 and TRBJ2-2, the CDR3 gives the full variable domain: DGGITQSPKYLFRKEGQNVTLSCEQNLNHDAMYWYRQDPGQGLRLIYYSQIVNDFQKGDIAEGYSVSREKKESFPLTVTSAQKNPTAFYLCASSQGGPGTGELFFGEGSRLTVL.

The CDR3 here is CASSLPDSLDGYTF. The CDR3 bases are TGTGCCAGCAGCTTACCGGACAGTTTAGATGGCTACACCTTC. The chain joins TRBV7-9 to TRBJ1-2, with D possibly TRBD1 on 6 matching bases. This CDR3 has 14 residues. Germline CDR1 and CDR2: SEHNR and FQNEAQ (reference sequence). V lost 2 bases and J lost 6, with 13 bases in between.

The chain combines TRBV6-5 with TRBJ2-7; TRBD1 aligns across 8 bases. The CDR3 is made up of 15 amino acids. The ends lost 2 bases at V and 3 bases at J; junction bases unmatched: 6. Germline assignment: CDR1 MNHEY and CDR2 SVGAGI. CDR3 DNA sequence: TGTGCCAGCAGTTACAAGCGGACAGGGAGCTACGAGCAGTACTTC. It codes for CASSYKRTGSYEQYF.

The chain joins TRBV7-2 to TRBJ2-1; 10 bases are shared with TRBD2. The CDR3 contains 14 residues. Germline V CDR1 and CDR2: SGHTA, FQGNSA. Trimming at V came to 1 base and at J to 15 bases, leaving 9 bases not matched to a gene. The CDR3 DNA is TGTGCCAGCAGCTTAGTAGGCCTAGCGGGGGATCTGTTCTTC. Translated: CASSLVGLAGDLFF.

The J gene is TRBJ2-7, the V gene TRBV4-1; 9 nucleotides align to TRBD1. Germline lookup yields CDR1 MGHRA and CDR2 YSYEKL. V was pared by 0 bases and J by 6 bases, with 3 bases of the junction left unmatched. The CDR3 totals 14 residues. The CDR3 DNA reads TGCGCCAGCAGCCAAGACAACAGGGGGCTCGAGCAGTACTTC. Amino acids: CASSQDNRGLEQYF.

The V call is TRBV5-1, the J call TRBJ2-3; D is possibly TRBD2 (6 bases). V gave up 4 bases and J gave up 0 bases, with 12 bases separating them. The germline gives CDR1 SGHRS, CDR2 YFSETQ. The CDR3 totals 15 residues. The CDR3 bases are TGCGCCAGCAGCGGGGGGAGCGGAAGCACAGATACGCAGTATTTT. It codes for CASSGGSGSTDTQYF.

The rearrangement links TRBV5-1 to TRBJ1-5; D is perhaps TRBD1 (5 bases). Germline CDR1 SGHRS, CDR2 YFSETQ. The CDR3 totals 16 residues. The V end lost 4 bases, the J end lost 2 bases, and 16 bases lay between the germline ends. CDR3 sequence: CASSPIGGIGNQPQHF. CDR3 DNA sequence: TGCGCCAGCAGCCCGATCGGGGGAATTGGCAATCAGCCCCAGCATTTT.

This clone was found a few times. This rearrangement joins TRBV7-6 to TRBJ1-3; TRBD1 matches 7 bases. V lost 4 bases to trimming and J lost 12 bases; unmatched junction nucleotides: 12. The V gene's germline CDR1 is SGHVS and CDR2 FNYEAQ. The CDR3 is made up of 14 amino acids. The CDR3 sequence is CASSSWTGLSRIYF. The CDR3 bases are TGTGCCAGCAGCTCCTGGACAGGACTCTCCCGCATATATTTT.

V is TRBV5-1 and J is TRBJ1-2, with 8 bases identical to TRBD1. This CDR3 spans 14 amino acids. Unmatched junction bases numbered 3, after V lost 1 base and J lost 4 bases. CDR1 SGHRS and CDR2 YFSETQ come from the germline V gene. The CDR3 loop reads CASSLRDRSYGYTF. CDR3 sequence (DNA): TGCGCCAGCAGCTTGCGGGACAGGAGCTATGGCTACACCTTC. Based on the CDR3 plus reference TRBV5-1 and TRBJ1-2, the full variable domain is KAGVTQTPRYLIKTRGQQVTLSCSPISGHRSVSWYQQTPGQGLQFLFEYFSETQRNKGNFPGRFSGRQFSNSRSEMNVSTLELGDSALYLCASSLRDRSYGYTFGSGTRLTVV.

There are a few counts of this clone. The chain combines TRBV19 with TRBJ2-7, with 9 bases fitting TRBD1. Unmatched junction bases numbered 5, after V lost 2 bases and J lost 3 bases. The germline CDR1 and CDR2 sequences are LNHDA and SQIVND (reference sequence). The CDR3 has 15 residues. CDR3 sequence reads: CASSIRGQGLYEQYF. As DNA, the CDR3 is TGTGCCAGTAGTATAAGGGGACAGGGTCTCTACGAGCAGTACTTC.

The chain employs TRBV28 and TRBJ2-5; tentative D call: TRBD2 (5 bases). There are 16 residues in the CDR3. Trimming cost V 0 bases and J 5 bases, with 16 bases left between them. Germline loops: CDR1 MDHEN, CDR2 SYDVKM. The CDR3 reads CASSLWGSQASETQYF. In nucleotides, the CDR3 is TGTGCCAGCAGTTTATGGGGGAGTCAGGCGTCGGAGACCCAGTACTTC.

The chain carries TRBV6-5 and TRBJ1-4, with D unclear. The germline CDR1 and CDR2 sequences are MNHEY and SVGAGI. The CDR3 runs 15 residues. V dropped 2 bases and J dropped 0 bases, with 7 bases sitting between them. CDR3 sequence: CASSYSLATNEKLFF. DNA of the CDR3: TGTGCCAGCAGTTACAGTCTAGCAACTAATGAAAAACTGTTTTTT.

The chain employs TRBV5-1 and TRBJ1-2, with a tentative D call TRBD1 (5 bases). CDR1 and CDR2 from the germline V gene are SGHRS and YFSETQ. CDR3 length: 15 amino acids. Trimming removed 4 bases at V and 0 bases at J, with 13 bases between. The CDR3 protein is CASSAGQPTNYGYTF. In nucleotides, the CDR3 is TGCGCCAGCAGCGCCGGACAACCCACTAACTATGGCTACACCTTC. The full variable domain, its missing parts supplied by reference TRBV5-1 and TRBJ1-2, is KAGVTQTPRYLIKTRGQQVTLSCSPISGHRSVSWYQQTPGQGLQFLFEYFSETQRNKGNFPGRFSGRQFSNSRSEMNVSTLELGDSALYLCASSAGQPTNYGYTFGSGTRLTVV.

This chain connects TRBV18 to TRBJ2-7, with 9 positions matching TRBD1. There are 15 residues in the CDR3. V lost 0 bases and J lost 6; bases outside the gene matches: 6. Germline V CDR1 and CDR2: KGHSH, LQKENI. CDR3 amino acids: CASSPPGTGKVEQYF. CDR3 nucleotides: TGTGCCAGCTCACCACCAGGGACAGGGAAGGTCGAGCAGTACTTC.

This clone has only a few counts. The chain combines TRBV6-5 with TRBJ2-2, with D maybe TRBD2 (6 bases). Germline values: CDR1 MNHEY, CDR2 SVGAGI. The CDR3 runs to 14 residues. Between the trimmed V and J ends, which lost 5 bases and 4 bases, there was a span of 11 bases. CDR3 amino acids: CASSRAGSTGELFF. CDR3 sequence (DNA): TGTGCCAGCAGTCGGGCGGGGAGCACCGGGGAGCTGTTTTTT.

V and J are TRBV7-3 and TRBJ1-2; D is ambiguous. The CDR3 runs 19 residues. Germline-derived CDR1 and CDR2 are SGHTA and FQGTGA. V lost 5 bases and J 0 bases, leaving 25 bases between the germline ends. CDR3 DNA sequence: TGTGCCAGCAGCCCCACACCTCTATCGGGAACAGCTACTAACTATGGCTACACCTTC. It specifies CASSPTPLSGTATNYGYTF.

V is TRBV19 and J is TRBJ1-5, with D tentatively TRBD1 (5 bases). There are 16 residues in the CDR3. V was trimmed by 10 bases and J by 4 bases, leaving 23 bases between them. CDR1 and CDR2 from the germline V gene are LNHDA and SQIVND (reference sequence). Here the CDR3 reads CATVRMGGGGNQPQHF. The DNA of the CDR3 is TGTGCCACCGTTAGAATGGGGGGTGGAGGAAATCAGCCCCAGCATTTT.

This clone was detected a few times. The chain carries TRBV5-4 and TRBJ2-6; tentative D call: TRBD2 (5 bases). Germline V CDR1 and CDR2: SGHNT, YYREEE (reference sequence). The CDR3 is 17 amino acids. V was trimmed by 4 bases and J by 0 bases, leaving 14 bases between them. CDR3 region: CASSRSGYSSGANVLTF. For the CDR3, the DNA is TGTGCCAGCAGCCGGAGCGGATACAGCTCTGGGGCCAACGTCCTGACTTTC.